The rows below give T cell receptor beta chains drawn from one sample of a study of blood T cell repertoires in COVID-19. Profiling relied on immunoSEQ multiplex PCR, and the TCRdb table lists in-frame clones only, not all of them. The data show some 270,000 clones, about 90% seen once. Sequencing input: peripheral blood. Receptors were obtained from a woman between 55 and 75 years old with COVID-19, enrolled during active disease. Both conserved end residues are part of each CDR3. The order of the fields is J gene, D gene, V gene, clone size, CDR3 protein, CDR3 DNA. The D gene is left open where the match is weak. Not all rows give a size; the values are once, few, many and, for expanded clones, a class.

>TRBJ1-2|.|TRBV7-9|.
CASSLGDRRNYGYTF
TGTGCCAGCAGCTTAGGAGACAGGCGGAACTATGGCTACACCTTC
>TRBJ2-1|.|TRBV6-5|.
CASNEGGGGNEQFF
TGTGCCAGCAACGAAGGGGGAGGGGGCAATGAGCAGTTCTTC
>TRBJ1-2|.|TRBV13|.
CASSLSAGQGYTF
TGTGCCAGCAGCTTAAGCGCAGGGCAAGGCTACACCTTC
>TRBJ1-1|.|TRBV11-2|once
CASSLVTAQAFF
TGTGCCAGCAGCTTAGTGACAGCCCAAGCTTTCTTT
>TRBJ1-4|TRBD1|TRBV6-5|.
CASRPGQGVEKLFF
TGTGCCAGCAGGCCGGGACAGGGGGTTGAAAAACTGTTTTTT
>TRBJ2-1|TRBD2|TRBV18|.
CASSPGAAGGSYNEQFF
TGTGCCAGCTCACCAGGGGCCGCGGGGGGTTCTTACAATGAGCAGTTCTTC
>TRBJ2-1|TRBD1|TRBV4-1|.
CASSHPGQGGYNEQFF
TGCGCCAGCAGCCACCCCGGACAGGGGGGCTACAATGAGCAGTTCTTC
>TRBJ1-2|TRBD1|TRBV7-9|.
CASSPQGGWGYTF
TGTGCCAGCAGCCCACAGGGGGGATGGGGCTACACCTTC
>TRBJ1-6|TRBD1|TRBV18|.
CASSASGGYNSPLHF
TGTGCCAGCTCGGCCTCAGGGGGTTATAATTCACCCCTCCACTTT
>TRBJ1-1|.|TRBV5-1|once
CASRVSGGGLNTEAFF
TGCGCCAGCAGGGTTAGCGGGGGCGGGTTGAACACTGAAGCTTTCTTT
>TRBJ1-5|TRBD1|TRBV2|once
CASSQTGFLKPQHF
TGTGCCAGCAGCCAGACAGGGTTTCTTAAGCCCCAGCATTTT
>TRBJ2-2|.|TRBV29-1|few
CSVAIGGDTGELFF
TGCAGCGTTGCGATAGGGGGGGACACCGGGGAGCTGTTTTTT
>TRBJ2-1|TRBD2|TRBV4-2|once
CASSQPSGEQFF
TGTGCCAGCAGCCAACCTAGCGGTGAGCAGTTCTTC
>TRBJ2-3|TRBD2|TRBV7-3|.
CASSLSGGAVDTQYF
TGTGCCAGCAGCTTGAGCGGGGGGGCGGTGGATACGCAGTATTTT
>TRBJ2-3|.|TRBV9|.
CASSVALQGTTDTQYF
TGTGCCAGCAGCGTAGCCCTACAGGGCACCACAGATACGCAGTATTTT
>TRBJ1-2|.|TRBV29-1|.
CSVRLDTYGYTF
TGCAGCGTTCGGTTGGACACCTATGGCTACACCTTC
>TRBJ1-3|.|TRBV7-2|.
CASSLASVGATIYF
TGTGCCAGCAGCTTAGCTTCCGTCGGAGCCACCATATATTTT
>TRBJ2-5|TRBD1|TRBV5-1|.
CASSLGQGELGLETQYF
TGCGCCAGCAGCTTGGGGCAGGGGGAGTTGGGGCTAGAGACCCAGTACTTC
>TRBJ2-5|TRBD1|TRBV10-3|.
CAITGQGMETQYF
TGTGCCATCACCGGACAGGGGATGGAGACCCAGTACTTC
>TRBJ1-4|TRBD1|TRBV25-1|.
CASSEFRGGREKLFF
TGTGCCAGCAGTGAATTTCGAGGGGGCCGGGAAAAACTGTTTTTT
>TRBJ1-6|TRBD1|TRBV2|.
CASSEATGGYSPLHF
TGTGCCAGCAGTGAAGCAACAGGGGGCTATTCACCCCTCCACTTT
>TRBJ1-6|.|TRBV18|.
CASSSGAGESPLHF
TGTGCCAGCTCCTCCGGAGCAGGGGAATCACCCCTCCACTTT
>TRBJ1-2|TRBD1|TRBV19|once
CASRETGGLFGYTF
TGTGCCAGTAGAGAGACAGGGGGCCTTTTTGGCTACACCTTC
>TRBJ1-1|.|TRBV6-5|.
CASLGNPDRNTEAFF
TGTGCCAGCCTAGGAAACCCCGACAGGAACACTGAAGCTTTCTTT
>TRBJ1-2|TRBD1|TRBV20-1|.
CSASGTGGDGYTF
TGCAGTGCTAGTGGGACAGGGGGCGATGGCTACACCTTC
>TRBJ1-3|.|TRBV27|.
CASSPTLGGTIYF
TGTGCCAGCAGCCCCACTTTAGGGGGCACCATATATTTT
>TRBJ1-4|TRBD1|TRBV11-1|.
CASSSRGTDTNEKLFF
TGTGCCAGCAGCTCACGGGGGACAGACACTAATGAAAAACTGTTTTTT
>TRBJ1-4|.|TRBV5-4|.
CASSLGTVNNEKLFF
TGTGCCAGCAGCTTGGGGACAGTCAATAATGAAAAACTGTTTTTT
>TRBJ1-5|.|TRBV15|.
CAPVPGNPKSGGNQPQHF
TGTGCCCCAGTACCGGGCAACCCTAAGTCCGGGGGTAATCAGCCCCAGCATTTT
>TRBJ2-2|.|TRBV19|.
CASKNRENTGELFF
TGTGCTAGTAAGAACAGGGAGAACACCGGGGAGCTGTTTTTT
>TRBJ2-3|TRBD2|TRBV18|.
CASTTSGGSTDTQYF
TGTGCCAGCACAACTAGCGGGGGTAGCACAGATACGCAGTATTTT
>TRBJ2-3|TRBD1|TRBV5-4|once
CASSLAWDRVTDTQYF
TGTGCCAGCAGCTTGGCGTGGGACAGGGTGACAGATACGCAGTATTTT
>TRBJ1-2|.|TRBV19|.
CASRGGLHYGYTF
TGTGCCAGCAGGGGAGGGTTACACTATGGCTACACCTTC
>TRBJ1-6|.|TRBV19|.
CASKKIQASSYNSPLHF
TGTGCCAGTAAAAAGATTCAGGCGAGCTCCTATAATTCACCCCTCCACTTT
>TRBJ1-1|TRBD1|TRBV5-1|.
CASSSRTGVNTEAFF
TGCGCCAGCAGCTCTCGAACAGGGGTGAACACTGAAGCTTTCTTT